The clone carrying this TCR beta chain was recorded only once. Antigen unknown. As defined, naive CD8 cells were CD45RO-negative and positively selected for CCR7, with terminally differentiated effector memory CD45RA+ cells excluded. Over several immunoSEQ plates, each subset's genomic DNA was distributed in even portions. The data were produced by immunoSEQ multiplex PCR, yet TCRdb's version contains in-frame clones alone and is incomplete. Among 800,000 to 950,000 clones listed, roughly 96% were seen once. The data were taken from a study of shared clonotypes between healthy human individuals. Study as a whole: Donors were two women and a few men aged 18 to 49. Findings of the study overall: Shared clonotypes: about 4.6% naive CD4, about 3.5% naive CD8, roughly 2.2% memory CD4, 0.35% to 0.5% memory CD8.

The germline V gene has CDR1 SGHNT and CDR2 YYREEE (reference sequence). This CDR3 is built from 13 residues. Trimming pared 2 bases from V and 0 bases from J, leaving 5 bases between. This rearrangement joins TRBV5-4 to TRBJ1-2; a possible D gene is TRBD1 (5 bases). This receptor was identified in a man under 40 in good health. The material sequenced was naive CD8+ T cells sorted from blood. CDR3 amino acids: CASSLQANYGYTF. The CDR3 nucleotides are TGTGCCAGCAGCTTACAGGCTAACTATGGCTACACCTTC.